This entry lists 9 T cell receptor beta chains sequenced from one sample in a study of glioma-infiltrating T cells. The iRepertoire nested amplicon-rescue multiplex PCR amplified TCR alpha and beta CDR3s from RNA. TCRdb processed the multiplex PCR reads anew with MiXCR; each CDR3 protein has one entry. The sample contains under 200,000 distinct CDR3 sequences, roughly two fifths of which appear only once. Sequenced material: glioma tissue, nonneoplastic brain tissue, or PBMCs (not recorded which). These receptors were collected from a human donor with low-grade glioma or glioblastoma, undergoing nonglioma brain surgery, or in good health (not recorded which).

On this clonotype itself: A read error may explain this, as a much larger clone is one base away. This chain connects TRBV19 to TRBJ1-5; D is perhaps TRBD1 (6 bases). The CDR3 extends over 15 amino acids. Germline lookup yields CDR1 LNHDA and CDR2 SQIVND (reference sequence). CDR3 DNA: TGTCCCAGTAGTATAGACAGGACGGGAAATCAGCCCCAGCATTTT. Protein product: CPSSIDRTGNQPQHF.

The genes are TRBV7-8 and TRBJ2-1; 11 bases fit TRBD2. This CDR3 has 15 amino acids. The J segment lost 8 bases and the V segment lost 3 bases, leaving 6 bases of the junction unmatched. Germline CDR1 is SGHVS and CDR2 is FQNEAQ. The CDR3 protein is CASSFLAGGYDEQFF. DNA of the CDR3: TGTGCCAGCAGCTTTCTAGCGGGAGGTTACGATGAGCAGTTCTTC.

This clonotype was found many times. The V and J genes are TRBV6-1 and TRBJ2-1, with TRBD2 matching 11 bases. J gave up 3 bases and V 4 bases, and 5 bases lay outside the gene matches. The CDR3 length is 16 residues. The germline gives CDR1 MNHNS, CDR2 SASEGT. The DNA of the CDR3 is TGTGCCAGCAGTGCCGGGACTAGCGGAAGCTACAATGAGCAGTTCTTC. It encodes CASSAGTSGSYNEQFF.

This clonotype was found a few times. This CDR3 reads CASSQDWTGAYGYTF. CDR3 DNA sequence: TGCGCCAGCAGCCAAGACTGGACAGGAGCCTATGGCTACACCTTC. The chain has TRBV4-1 and TRBJ1-2; 7 positions agree with TRBD1. CDR3 length: 15 residues. The germline gives CDR1 MGHRA, CDR2 YSYEKL. Trimming removed 0 bases from V and 4 bases from J; junction bases left unmatched: 5.

This clonotype appeared once. This may be a read error: a much more frequent sequence differs by one nucleotide. The rearrangement joins TRBV19 to TRBJ1-1; D ambiguous. This CDR3 region has 17 residues. Trimming left V 5 bases short and J 1 base short, with 20 bases between. Per the germline V gene, CDR1 is LNHDA and CDR2 is SQIVND (reference sequence). CDR3 amino acids: CASSDLGKTLRNTEAFF. The CDR3 coding sequence is TGTGCCAGTAGTGACCTTGGAAAAACCTTGAGGAACACTGAAGCTTTCTTT.

The chain is built from TRBV4-2 and TRBJ2-1, with a weak D call TRBD2 (5 bases). V dropped 4 bases and J dropped 9 bases, with 16 bases sitting between them. This CDR3 is built from 14 residues. Germline-derived CDR1 and CDR2 are LGHNA and YNFKEQ. The DNA of the CDR3 is TGTGCCAGCAGCCGGAATAGAGGGAGTATTGAGCAGTTCTTC. It yields the protein CASSRNRGSIEQFF.

The chain employs TRBV29-1 and TRBJ2-3; D gene unclear. The CDR3 has 14 amino acids. Trimming left V 0 bases short and J 3 bases short, with 10 bases between. CDR1 is SQVTM and CDR2 is ANQGSEA in the germline V gene. The CDR3, as DNA: TGCAGCGTTGAAGATCCCCCCGGGACAGATACGCAGTATTTT. Its protein product is CSVEDPPGTDTQYF.

There are many counts of this clonotype. The rearrangement uses TRBV2 and TRBJ2-7, with no clear D. The CDR3 is 13 residues long. Looked up from germline, CDR1 is SNHLY and CDR2 is FYNNEI. V was shortened by 0 bases and J by 3 bases, with 6 bases between the two germline ends. CDR3 sequence (DNA): TGTGCCAGCAGTGAAGCGGTTGGCTACGAGCAGTACTTC. It is translated as CASSEAVGYEQYF. Full variable domain (outside the CDR3, taken from reference TRBV2 and TRBJ2-7): EPEVTQTPSHQVTQMGQEVILRCVPISNHLYFYWYRQILGQKVEFLVSFYNNEISEKSEIFDDQFSVERPDGSNFTLKIRSTKLEDSAMYFCASSEAVGYEQYFGPGTRLTVT.

In this sample, this clonotype turned up many times. V and J are TRBV7-2 and TRBJ2-3; the match to TRBD1 covers 10 bases. Per the germline V gene, CDR1 is SGHTA and CDR2 is FQGNSA. J gave up 0 bases and V 4 bases, and 4 bases lay outside the gene matches. The CDR3 runs 16 residues. DNA of the CDR3: TGTGCCAGCAGCTGGACAGGGGGGGCTAGCACAGATACGCAGTATTTT. Protein: CASSWTGGASTDTQYF.